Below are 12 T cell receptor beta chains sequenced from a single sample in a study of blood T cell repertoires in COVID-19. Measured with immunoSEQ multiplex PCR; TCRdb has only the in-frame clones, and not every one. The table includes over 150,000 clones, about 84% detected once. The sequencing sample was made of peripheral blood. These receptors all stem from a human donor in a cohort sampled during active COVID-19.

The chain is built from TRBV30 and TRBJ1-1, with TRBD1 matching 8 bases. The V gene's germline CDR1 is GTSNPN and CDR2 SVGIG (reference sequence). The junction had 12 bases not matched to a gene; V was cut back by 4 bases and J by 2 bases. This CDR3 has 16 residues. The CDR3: CAWTNPGTGFNTEAFF. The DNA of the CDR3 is TGTGCCTGGACTAACCCCGGGACAGGATTTAACACTGAAGCTTTCTTT.

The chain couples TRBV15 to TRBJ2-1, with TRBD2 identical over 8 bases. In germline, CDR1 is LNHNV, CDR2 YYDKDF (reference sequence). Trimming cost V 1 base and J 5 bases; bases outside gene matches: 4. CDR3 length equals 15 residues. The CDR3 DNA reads TGTGCCACCAGCAGAGCCCTAGCGGGTCACAATGAGCAGTTCTTC. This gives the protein CATSRALAGHNEQFF.

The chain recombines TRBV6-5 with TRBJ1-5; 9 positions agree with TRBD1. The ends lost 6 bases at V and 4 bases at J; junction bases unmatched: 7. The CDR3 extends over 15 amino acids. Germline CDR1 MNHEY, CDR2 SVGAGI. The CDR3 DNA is TGTGCCAGCAGGGGTACAGGGGGCTGGAATCAGCCCCAGCATTTT. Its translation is CASRGTGGWNQPQHF.

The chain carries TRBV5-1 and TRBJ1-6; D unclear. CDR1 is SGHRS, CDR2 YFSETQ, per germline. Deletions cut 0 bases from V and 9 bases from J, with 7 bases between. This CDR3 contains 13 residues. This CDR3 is CASSLGALSPLHF. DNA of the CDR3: TGCGCCAGCAGCTTGGGGGCGCTTTCACCCCTCCACTTT.

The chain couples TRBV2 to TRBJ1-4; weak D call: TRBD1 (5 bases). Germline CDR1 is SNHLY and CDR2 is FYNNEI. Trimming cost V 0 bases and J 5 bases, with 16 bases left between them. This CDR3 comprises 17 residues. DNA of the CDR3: TGTGCCAGCAGTGAAGCCGTTCCAGGGTCCAGGAATGAAAAACTGTTTTTT. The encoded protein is CASSEAVPGSRNEKLFF.

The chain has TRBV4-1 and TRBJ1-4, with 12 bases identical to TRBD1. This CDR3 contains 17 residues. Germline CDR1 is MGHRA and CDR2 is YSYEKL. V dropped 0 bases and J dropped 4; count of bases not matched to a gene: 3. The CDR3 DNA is TGCGCCAGCAGCCAAGAAGGGACAGGGGGCTTTAATGAAAAACTGTTTTTT. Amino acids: CASSQEGTGGFNEKLFF.

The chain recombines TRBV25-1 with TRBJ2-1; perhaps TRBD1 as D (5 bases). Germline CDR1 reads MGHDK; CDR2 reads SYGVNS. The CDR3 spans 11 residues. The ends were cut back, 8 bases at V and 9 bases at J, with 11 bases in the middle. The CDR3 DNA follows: TGTGCCAGCTTAGTAAGGGGTGAGCAGTTCTTC. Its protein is CASLVRGEQFF.

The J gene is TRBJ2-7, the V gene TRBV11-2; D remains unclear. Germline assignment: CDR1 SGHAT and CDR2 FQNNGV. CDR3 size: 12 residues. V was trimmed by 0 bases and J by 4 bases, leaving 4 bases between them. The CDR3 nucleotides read TGTGCCAGCAGCTTAGACGGGTACGAGCAGTACTTC. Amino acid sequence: CASSLDGYEQYF.

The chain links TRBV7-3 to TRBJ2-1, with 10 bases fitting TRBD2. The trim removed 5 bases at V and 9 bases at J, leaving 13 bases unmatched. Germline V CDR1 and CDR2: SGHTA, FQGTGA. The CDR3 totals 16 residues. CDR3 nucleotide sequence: TGTGCCAGCAGCCGGAGCGGTAGCGGGGGGCAGGGTGAGCAGTTCTTC. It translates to CASSRSGSGGQGEQFF.

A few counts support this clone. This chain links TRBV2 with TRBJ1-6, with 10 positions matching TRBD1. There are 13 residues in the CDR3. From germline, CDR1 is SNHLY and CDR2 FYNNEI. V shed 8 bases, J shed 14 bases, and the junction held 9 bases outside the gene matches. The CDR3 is CASSGTGALSLHF. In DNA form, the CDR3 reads TGTGCCAGCTCCGGGACAGGGGCTTTGTCCCTCCACTTT. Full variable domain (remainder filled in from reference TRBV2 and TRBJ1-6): EPEVTQTPSHQVTQMGQEVILRCVPISNHLYFYWYRQILGQKVEFLVSFYNNEISEKSEIFDDQFSVERPDGSNFTLKIRSTKLEDSAMYFCASSGTGALSLHFGNGTRLTVT.

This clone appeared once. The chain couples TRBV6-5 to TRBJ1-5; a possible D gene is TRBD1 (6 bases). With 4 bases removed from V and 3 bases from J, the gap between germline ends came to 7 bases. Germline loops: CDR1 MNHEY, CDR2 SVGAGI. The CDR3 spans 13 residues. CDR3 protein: CASSWTANQPQHF. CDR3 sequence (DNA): TGTGCCAGCAGTTGGACAGCCAATCAGCCCCAGCATTTT.

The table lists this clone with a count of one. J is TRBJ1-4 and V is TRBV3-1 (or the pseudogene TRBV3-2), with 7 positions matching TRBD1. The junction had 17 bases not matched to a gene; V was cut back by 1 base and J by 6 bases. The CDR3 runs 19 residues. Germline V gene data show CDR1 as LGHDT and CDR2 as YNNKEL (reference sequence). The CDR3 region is CASSQVGPGRGTEDEKLFF. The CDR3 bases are TGTGCCAGCAGCCAAGTCGGGCCTGGGCGTGGGACAGAGGATGAAAAACTGTTTTTT.